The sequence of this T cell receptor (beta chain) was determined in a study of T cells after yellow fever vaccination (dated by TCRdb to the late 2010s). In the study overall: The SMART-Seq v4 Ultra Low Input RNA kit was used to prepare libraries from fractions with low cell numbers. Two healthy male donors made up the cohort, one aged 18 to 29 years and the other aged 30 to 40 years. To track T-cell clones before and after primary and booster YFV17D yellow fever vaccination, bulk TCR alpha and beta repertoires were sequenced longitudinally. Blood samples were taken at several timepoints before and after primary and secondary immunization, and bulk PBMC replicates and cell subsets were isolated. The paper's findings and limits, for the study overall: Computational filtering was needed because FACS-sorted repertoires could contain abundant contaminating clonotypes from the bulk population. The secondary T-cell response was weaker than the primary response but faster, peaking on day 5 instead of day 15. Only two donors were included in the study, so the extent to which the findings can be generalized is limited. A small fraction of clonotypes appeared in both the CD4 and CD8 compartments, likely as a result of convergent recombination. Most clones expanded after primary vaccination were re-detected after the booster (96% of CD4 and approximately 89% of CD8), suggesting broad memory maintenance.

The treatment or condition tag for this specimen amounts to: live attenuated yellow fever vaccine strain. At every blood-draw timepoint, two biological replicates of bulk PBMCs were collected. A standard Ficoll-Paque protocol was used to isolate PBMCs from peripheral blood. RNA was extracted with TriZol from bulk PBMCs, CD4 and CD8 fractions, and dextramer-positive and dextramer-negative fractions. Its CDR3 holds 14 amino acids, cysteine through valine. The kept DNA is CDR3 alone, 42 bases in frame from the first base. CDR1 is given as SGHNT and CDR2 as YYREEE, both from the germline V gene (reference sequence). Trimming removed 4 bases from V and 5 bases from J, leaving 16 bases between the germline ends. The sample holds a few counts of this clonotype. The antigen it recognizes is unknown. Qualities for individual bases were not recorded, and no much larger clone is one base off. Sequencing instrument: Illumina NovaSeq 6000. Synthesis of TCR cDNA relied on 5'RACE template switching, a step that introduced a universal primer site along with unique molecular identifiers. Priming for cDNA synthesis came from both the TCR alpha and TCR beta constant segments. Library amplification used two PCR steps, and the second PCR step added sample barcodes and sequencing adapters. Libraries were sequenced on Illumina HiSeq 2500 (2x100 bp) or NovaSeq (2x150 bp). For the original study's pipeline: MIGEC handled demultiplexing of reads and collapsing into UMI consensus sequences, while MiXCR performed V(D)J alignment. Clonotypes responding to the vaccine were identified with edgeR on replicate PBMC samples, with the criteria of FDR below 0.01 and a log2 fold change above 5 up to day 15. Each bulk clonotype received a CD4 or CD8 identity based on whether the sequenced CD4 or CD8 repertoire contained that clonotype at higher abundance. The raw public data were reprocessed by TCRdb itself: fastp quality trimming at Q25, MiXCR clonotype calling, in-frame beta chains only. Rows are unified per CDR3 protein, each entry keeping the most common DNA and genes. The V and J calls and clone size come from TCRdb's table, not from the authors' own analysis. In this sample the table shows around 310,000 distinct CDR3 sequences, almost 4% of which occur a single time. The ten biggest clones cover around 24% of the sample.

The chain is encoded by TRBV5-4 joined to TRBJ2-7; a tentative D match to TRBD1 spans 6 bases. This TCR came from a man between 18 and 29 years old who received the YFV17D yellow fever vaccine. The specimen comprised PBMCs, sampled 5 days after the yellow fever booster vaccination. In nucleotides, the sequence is TGTGCCAGCAGCCCCCCACAGGGTGTAGACGAGCAGTACGTC. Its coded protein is CASSPPQGVDEQYV.